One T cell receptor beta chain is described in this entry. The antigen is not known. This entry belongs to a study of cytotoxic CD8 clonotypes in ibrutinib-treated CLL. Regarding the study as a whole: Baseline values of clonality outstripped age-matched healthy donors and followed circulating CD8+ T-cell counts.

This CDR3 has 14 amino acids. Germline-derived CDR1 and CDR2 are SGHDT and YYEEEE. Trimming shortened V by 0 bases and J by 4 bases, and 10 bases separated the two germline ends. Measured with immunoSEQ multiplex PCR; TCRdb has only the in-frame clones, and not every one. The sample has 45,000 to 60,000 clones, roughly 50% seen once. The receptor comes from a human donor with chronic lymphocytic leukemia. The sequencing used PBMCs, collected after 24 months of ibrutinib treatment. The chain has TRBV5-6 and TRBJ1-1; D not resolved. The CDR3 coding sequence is TGTGCCAGCAGCTTGGTGGGCTTGGCCACTGAAGCTTTCTTT. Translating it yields CASSLVGLATEAFF. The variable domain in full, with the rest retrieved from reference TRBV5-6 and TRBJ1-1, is DAGVTQSPTHLIKTRGQQVTLRCSPKSGHDTVSWYQQALGQGPQFIFQYYEEEERQRGNFPDRFSGHQFPNYSSELNVNALLLGDSALYLCASSLVGLATEAFFGQGTRLTVV.